One sample yielded the 14 T cell receptor beta chains listed below, sequenced in a study of blood T cells in healthy people across ages. A second roughly 6 to 11 cycle PCR used barcoded and J-beta primers. TCRdb re-derived calls from the 5' RACE reads in MiXCR, one entry per CDR3 protein. The sample yields around 1,000,000 distinct CDR3 sequences, almost 25% seen once. The data also belong to a second study, concerning T cells of mothers and their children.

The sample consisted of blood. The source of these receptors is a girl aged 2 to 9 in good health.

J is TRBJ1-2 and V is TRBV4-3; D is perhaps TRBD1 (6 bases). The CDR3 is 14 amino acids. V dropped 0 bases and J dropped 7 bases, with 12 bases sitting between them. The V gene's germline CDR1 is LGHNA and CDR2 YSLEER. The CDR3, as DNA: TGCGCCAGCAGCCAAGATTGGGGGGCGGGTGGCTACACCTTC. This gives the protein CASSQDWGAGGYTF.

The gene calls are TRBV10-2 and TRBJ1-2; unclear D gene. The CDR3 length is 16 residues. Germline CDR1 WSHSY, CDR2 SAAADI. The V gene lost 2 bases and the J gene lost 2 bases, with 15 bases spanning the gap. The CDR3 is CASSELGGRRNYGYTF. The CDR3 coding sequence is TGCGCCAGCAGTGAGCTGGGAGGCCGCCGAAACTATGGCTACACCTTC.

This clonotype was observed a handful of times. J is TRBJ2-3 and V is TRBV11-2; weak D call: TRBD1 (6 bases). Germline assignment: CDR1 SGHAT and CDR2 FQNNGV. The germline V and J ends were trimmed by 1 base and 2 bases, with 16 bases remaining between them. This CDR3 has 17 amino acids. CDR3 amino acids: CASSLVSPDRHTDTQYF. The CDR3 DNA is TGTGCCAGCAGCTTAGTCTCTCCGGACAGACACACAGATACGCAGTATTTT.

This clonotype has just a few counts. The V and J genes are TRBV7-2 and TRBJ2-3, with 11 nucleotides matching TRBD2. Germline V gene data show CDR1 as SGHTA and CDR2 as FQGNSA. With 3 bases clipped from V and 5 bases from J, the junction kept 7 bases outside the gene matches. The CDR3 contains 16 residues. The CDR3 coding sequence is TGTGCCAGCAGCTTCCCGACTAGCGGGAAGGGAGATACGCAGTATTTT. This sequence encodes CASSFPTSGKGDTQYF.

The chain joins TRBV7-6 to TRBJ2-5; tentatively, D is TRBD1 or TRBD2 (5 bases each). The V end was cut by 9 bases, the J end by 5 bases, with 16 bases between. The CDR3 has 13 residues. The germline CDR1 and CDR2 sequences are SGHVS and FNYEAQ. The CDR3 loop is CASEGQNDETQYF. The CDR3 DNA reads as TGTGCCAGTGAGGGGCAGAATGATGAGACCCAGTACTTC.

Note on this clonotype: The junction and the germline gene differ at one end; a read error may be behind it. This rearrangement joins TRBV29-1 to TRBJ2-3; D call uncertain. CDR1 and CDR2 from the germline V gene are SQVTM and ANQGSEA. This CDR3 contains 12 residues. CDR3 sequence: CSGGGARDAQYF. Here the CDR3 DNA reads TGCAGCGGAGGCGGAGCAAGAGATGCGCAGTATTTT.

There are a few counts of this clonotype. This chain connects TRBV29-1 to TRBJ1-2, with 9 bases matching TRBD1. The length of the CDR3 is 12 residues. Unmatched junction bases numbered 8, after V lost 7 bases and J lost 8 bases. The V gene's germline CDR1 is SQVTM and CDR2 ANQGSEA. The DNA for the CDR3 is TGCAGCGCGGGACAGGGAATAGGGGGCTACACCTTC. Translated, it gives CSAGQGIGGYTF.

This clonotype showed up just a few times. The chain links TRBV29-1 to TRBJ2-3; D may match TRBD1 or TRBD2 (6 bases each). V was shortened by 6 bases and J by 2 bases, with 12 bases between the two germline ends. The germline gives CDR1 SQVTM, CDR2 ANQGSEA. The CDR3 covers 13 residues. The chain's CDR3 is CSVRGVLTDTQYF. As DNA, the CDR3 is TGCAGCGTAAGGGGGGTCCTCACAGATACGCAGTATTTT.

The chain combines TRBV19 with TRBJ2-4; D ambiguous. V was trimmed by 0 bases and J by 6 bases, leaving 12 bases between them. Germline CDR1 is LNHDA and CDR2 is SQIVND (reference sequence). The CDR3 totals 15 residues. CDR3 sequence: CASSIDPRVANIQYF. The CDR3 nucleotides are TGTGCCAGTAGTATAGATCCAAGGGTGGCAAACATTCAGTACTTC.

The chain uses TRBV5-1 and TRBJ1-1; 8 bases align to TRBD1. The trim removed 0 bases at V and 1 base at J, leaving 5 bases unmatched. CDR3 length: 16 amino acids. In germline, CDR1 is SGHRS, CDR2 YFSETQ. The CDR3 bases are TGCGCCAGCAGCTTGGTAGGGCAGGGGGCGAACACTGAAGCTTTCTTT. Translation gives CASSLVGQGANTEAFF.

There are a few counts of this clonotype. The CDR3 DNA reads as TGTGCCAGCACCCGAGGGGAAAACTATGGCTACACCTTC. The encoded protein is CASTRGENYGYTF. The chain employs TRBV6-6 and TRBJ1-2, with TRBD1 as a possible D gene (5 bases). V dropped 7 bases and J dropped 2 bases, with 11 bases sitting between them. Looked up from germline, CDR1 is MNHNY and CDR2 is SVGAGI (reference sequence). This CDR3 has 13 residues.

This clonotype was counted a few times. The V and J genes are TRBV15 and TRBJ2-5; no reliable D call. The V gene lost 0 bases and the J gene lost 5 bases, with 16 bases spanning the gap. This CDR3 contains 16 residues. Germline V gene sequence: CDR1 LNHNV, CDR2 YYDKDF (reference sequence). The CDR3 loop is CATSRDLVQGWETQYF. The CDR3 DNA sequence: TGTGCCACCAGCAGAGATCTCGTCCAAGGGTGGGAGACCCAGTACTTC.

The rearrangement joins TRBV12-3 or TRBV12-4 to TRBJ2-7, with 7 bases fitting TRBD1. V dropped 4 bases and J dropped 2; count of bases not matched to a gene: 5. This CDR3 contains 14 residues. CDR3 amino acids: CASSYRGQTYEQYF. The CDR3 bases are TGTGCCAGCAGTTACCGGGGACAGACCTACGAGCAGTACTTC.

J is TRBJ1-4 and V is TRBV7-9, with 7 nucleotides matching TRBD1. Germline loops: CDR1 SEHNR, CDR2 FQNEAQ (reference sequence). This CDR3 region has 15 residues. The ends lost 4 bases at V and 7 bases at J; junction bases unmatched: 9. Here the CDR3 reads CASSSNRGPTEKLFF. The CDR3 DNA is TGTGCCAGCAGCTCAAACAGGGGCCCGACTGAAAAACTGTTTTTT.